This T cell receptor (beta chain) stems from a study of T cell repertoires in cytomegalovirus infection. With V trimmed by 3 bases and J by 6 bases, 4 bases remained unmatched. The CDR3 totals 15 residues. The V gene's germline CDR1 is MNHEY and CDR2 SVGEGT. This clonotype was seen ten or more times. No antigen is known for it. Each CDR3 protein gets one entry after TCRdb re-called the reads with MiXCR. The sample carries about 240,000 distinct CDR3 sequences, 5% to 8.5% recorded once. General study points: The response measured ex vivo was dominated by TCR beta clonotypes (HLA-C-restricted and CMV-specific).

The chain joins TRBV6-2 or TRBV6-3 to TRBJ1-5; TRBD1 aligns across 11 bases. The sample consisted of PBMCs. The clonotype was recovered from a human donor in good health (CMV status not recorded). Some clones in this sample may be carry-over from other donors' samples. The CDR3 DNA is TGTGCCAGCAGTTATTGGACAGGGGGCGTTCAGCCCCAGCATTTT. Amino acid sequence: CASSYWTGGVQPQHF.